Included here is one T cell receptor beta chain sequence, with context. What it binds is not known. The table came from immunoSEQ multiplex PCR; TCRdb's copy has only in-frame clones and leaves some out. Of 55,000 to 70,000 clones listed, roughly 80% are singletons. The CDR3 is 16 amino acids. Germline V gene lookup returns CDR1 LGHNA and CDR2 YNFKEQ. With 3 bases clipped from V and 4 bases from J, the junction kept 11 bases outside the gene matches. The data belong to a study of vaccination effects on CD4 cells after COVID-19. Study background: The participants, recipients of two vaccine doses, got either BNT162b2 or mRNA-1273.

Pools of viral peptides were used by the ViraFEST assay to expand antigen-specific CD4+ T cells ahead of sequencing. CD4+ T cells were isolated after about nine days of culture. On day 3 and again on day 7, half the medium was replaced with IL-2 medium. Points from the study as a whole: Late post-vaccination, clones induced by infection and those induced by vaccine underwent marked clonal contraction.

The sample in question was CD4+ T cells from PBMCs cultured with HCoV-229E spike peptides, obtained before COVID-19 vaccination. The rearrangement joins TRBV4-2 to TRBJ1-2; 7 bases match TRBD1. This receptor was obtained from a human donor who received a COVID-19 vaccine. CDR3 nucleotides: TGTGCCAGCAGCCATTCCGTGGGACAGACCCTCTATGGCTACACCTTC. Translating gives CASSHSVGQTLYGYTF.